Following are 20 T cell receptor beta chains from one sample sequenced in a study of human T cells and chemical hapten exposure. From whole blood left unfractionated, total RNA was extracted. Via MiXCR, TCRdb re-called the 5' RACE reads, giving one row per CDR3 protein. The sample lists some 150,000 distinct CDR3 sequences, 3.5% to 5% occurring once. The receptors were sampled from a female donor in good health.

This clonotype was detected only a few times. The rearrangement links TRBV20-1 to TRBJ2-3; D gene uncertain. CDR1 DFQATT and CDR2 SNEGSKA come from the germline V gene (reference sequence). Trimming shortened V by 0 bases and J by 0 bases, and 22 bases separated the two germline ends. There are 19 residues in the CDR3. In nucleotides, the CDR3 is TGCAGTGCTAGAGATCATTCGTCGGTTGCGCCAACTAGCACAGATACGCAGTATTTT. This codes for CSARDHSSVAPTSTDTQYF.

This rearrangement joins TRBV6-2 or TRBV6-3 to TRBJ2-2; possibly TRBD1 or TRBD2 for D (5 bases each). This CDR3 comprises 13 residues. Germline V gene data show CDR1 as MNHEY and CDR2 as SVGEGT. V was shortened by 8 bases and J by 0 bases, with 7 bases between the two germline ends. CDR3 protein: CASGTANTGELFF. CDR3 bases: TGTGCCAGCGGGACGGCGAACACCGGGGAGCTGTTTTTT.

This clonotype occurred many times. This chain links TRBV20-1 with TRBJ1-4; D not resolved. This CDR3 is built from 14 residues. V was clipped by 2 bases and J by 8 bases, with 15 bases between them. Per the germline V gene, CDR1 is DFQATT and CDR2 is SNEGSKA (reference sequence). In nucleotides, the CDR3 is TGCAGTGCTAGATATCTGGGAGACCAAGAAAAACTGTTTTTT. Its protein is CSARYLGDQEKLFF.

This clonotype was observed at least ten times. The J gene is TRBJ1-1, the V gene TRBV29-1, with TRBD1 as a possible D gene (6 bases). Germline V lookup: CDR1 SQVTM, CDR2 ANQGSEA. CDR3 length: 15 residues. V was pared by 7 bases and J by 4 bases, with 22 bases between. CDR3 sequence: CSADIKRIRGTEAFF. The DNA of the CDR3 is TGCAGCGCTGACATAAAACGAATCAGGGGCACTGAAGCTTTCTTT.

Many counts were recorded for this clonotype. The J gene is TRBJ2-5, the V gene TRBV7-7, with D possibly being TRBD2 (6 bases). The CDR3 extends over 16 amino acids. Trimming cost V 3 bases and J 2 bases, with 16 bases left between them. Germline assignment: CDR1 SSHAT and CDR2 FNYEAQ (reference sequence). The CDR3 nucleotides read TGTGCCAGCAGCTTGGCTGGACTTCGGGGGCAAGAGACCCAGTACTTC. It specifies CASSLAGLRGQETQYF.

This clonotype was recorded many times. The rearrangement joins TRBV12-3 or TRBV12-4 to TRBJ2-1, with a weak D call TRBD1 (5 bases). This CDR3 contains 13 residues. V was shortened by 3 bases and J by 9 bases, with 12 bases between the two germline ends. The chain's CDR3 is CASSFILGPEQFF. As DNA, the CDR3 is TGTGCCAGCAGTTTTATTTTGGGGCCTGAGCAGTTCTTC.

At least ten counts were recorded for this clonotype. J is TRBJ2-3 and V is TRBV3-1, with D possibly being TRBD1 or TRBD2 (6 bases each). The germline V and J ends were trimmed by 4 bases and 2 bases, with 16 bases remaining between them. The germline V gene has CDR1 LGHDT and CDR2 YNNKEL (reference sequence). This CDR3 comprises 16 residues. The CDR3 loop is CASSLGGGSLTDTQYF. The DNA of the CDR3 is TGTGCCAGCAGCCTCGGAGGGGGAAGTCTCACAGATACGCAGTATTTT.

There are many counts of this clonotype. This rearrangement joins TRBV4-3 to TRBJ1-3; D remains unclear. The germline gives CDR1 LGHNA, CDR2 YSLEER. Trimming took off 0 bases at V and 4 bases at J, with 10 bases between the two ends. This CDR3 has 15 residues. DNA for the CDR3: TGCGCCAGCAGCCAAGATCTCGGGAGCGGAAACACCATATATTTT. Its protein is CASSQDLGSGNTIYF.

A few counts support this clonotype. This sequence joins TRBV6-6 and TRBJ2-3; TRBD2 aligns across 7 bases. The CDR3 has 14 residues. V shed 6 bases and J 5 bases; nucleotides not matched to a gene: 8. The germline CDR1 and CDR2 sequences are MNHNY and SVGAGI (reference sequence). This CDR3 is CASSRPSSGDTQYF. For the CDR3, the DNA is TGTGCCAGCAGCCGCCCCTCTAGCGGAGATACGCAGTATTTT.

This clonotype was seen many times. The chain's CDR3 is CASSLFDSGNTIYF. For the CDR3, the DNA is TGTGCCAGCAGCTTATTCGACAGTGGAAACACCATATATTTT. The chain employs TRBV7-9 and TRBJ1-3, with D maybe TRBD1 (5 bases). V lost 2 bases to trimming and J lost 3 bases, with 8 bases between them. This CDR3 has 14 amino acids. The V gene's germline CDR1 is SEHNR and CDR2 FQNEAQ (reference sequence).

This clonotype was picked up many times. J is TRBJ2-7 and V is TRBV5-1; TRBD2 might be the D (6 bases). CDR1 is SGHRS and CDR2 is YFSETQ in the germline V gene. V was clipped by 4 bases and J by 0 bases, with 11 bases between them. The CDR3 has 14 amino acids. The CDR3 nucleotides are TGCGCCAGCAGCCGAACGGGGGACTCCTACGAGCAGTACTTC. It translates to CASSRTGDSYEQYF.

This clonotype was counted at least ten times. CDR3 nucleotides: TGTGCCAGCAGTTATGGGGCCCACGGTGAAAAACTGTTTTTT. Translated: CASSYGAHGEKLFF. The chain employs TRBV6-6 and TRBJ1-4; a possible D gene is TRBD1 (5 bases). The CDR3 runs 14 residues. Germline CDR1 MNHNY, CDR2 SVGAGI (reference sequence). Deletions cut 3 bases from V and 7 bases from J, with 12 bases between.

This clonotype was recorded many times. V is TRBV18 and J is TRBJ2-7; possible D gene TRBD1, 5 bases. The length of the CDR3 is 16 residues. V was shortened by 4 bases and J by 3 bases, with 19 bases between the two germline ends. From germline, CDR1 is KGHSH and CDR2 LQKENI. The CDR3 DNA reads TGTGCCAGCTCACGGGCGTCTTCCAGGGCCTACTACGAGCAGTACTTC. Translating gives CASSRASSRAYYEQYF.

This clonotype was seen ten or more times. A read error may be the cause here, since a much bigger clone is one base away. This sequence joins TRBV2 and TRBJ1-6, with TRBD1 matching 9 bases. The CDR3 loop spans 15 amino acids. Germline lookup yields CDR1 SNHLY and CDR2 FYNNEI. The chain's CDR3 is CASSVLGQGNAPLHF. CDR3 nucleotides: TGTGCCAGCAGTGTGCTGGGACAGGGTAATGCACCCCTCCACTTT.

The chain recombines TRBV11-2 with TRBJ2-3; D may be TRBD2 (6 bases). From germline, CDR1 is SGHAT and CDR2 FQNNGV. Trimming cost V 3 bases and J 3 bases, with 16 bases left between them. This CDR3 has 16 residues. CDR3 in DNA: TGTGCCAGCAGCTTGTTGATGGGGGGAAGGACAGATACGCAGTATTTT. Protein sequence: CASSLLMGGRTDTQYF.

This clonotype has ten or more counts. This rearrangement joins TRBV11-2 to TRBJ1-6; D may be TRBD1 (5 bases). The CDR3 has 16 amino acids. Germline loops: CDR1 SGHAT, CDR2 FQNNGV. V was trimmed by 5 bases and J by 7 bases, leaving 18 bases between them. The CDR3 here is CASSPARGWGNSPLHF. The DNA for the CDR3 is TGTGCCAGCAGCCCGGCCCGGGGTTGGGGGAATTCACCCCTCCACTTT.

This clonotype was found many times. This rearrangement joins TRBV29-1 to TRBJ2-3; D call uncertain. CDR3 length equals 11 residues. V dropped 7 bases and J dropped 5 bases, with 10 bases sitting between them. CDR1 is SQVTM, CDR2 ANQGSEA, per germline. Here the CDR3 DNA reads TGCAGCGGCGCAATGGGAGATACGCAGTATTTT. Its translation: CSGAMGDTQYF.

This clonotype was counted many times. The chain uses TRBV6-1 and TRBJ2-3; D possibly corresponds to TRBD2 (7 bases). Germline V lookup: CDR1 MNHNS, CDR2 SASEGT. CDR3 size: 16 residues. Deletions cut 11 bases from V and 0 bases from J, with 21 bases between. In DNA, the CDR3 is TGTGCCTCCCAGCTGGCGGCGGGGGCTAGCACAGATACGCAGTATTTT. Protein: CASQLAAGASTDTQYF.

The rearrangement links TRBV19 to TRBJ1-2; 9 bases are a match to TRBD1. CDR1 LNHDA and CDR2 SQIVND come from the germline V gene (reference sequence). V gave up 3 bases and J gave up 2 bases; unmatched junction bases: 4. CDR3 length equals 15 residues. The CDR3, as DNA: TGTGCCAGTAGTATGGGGACAGGGAGGAACTATGGCTACACCTTC. It is translated as CASSMGTGRNYGYTF.

This clonotype showed up many times. V gene TRBV3-1 combines with J gene TRBJ1-6; no clear D gene. The CDR3 is made up of 14 amino acids. V lost 0 bases and J lost 7, with 7 bases in between. Per the germline V gene, CDR1 is LGHDT and CDR2 is YNNKEL (reference sequence). The DNA for the CDR3 is TGTGCCAGCAGCCAAGATGTTAAGAATTCACCCCTCCACTTT. This translates into CASSQDVKNSPLHF.